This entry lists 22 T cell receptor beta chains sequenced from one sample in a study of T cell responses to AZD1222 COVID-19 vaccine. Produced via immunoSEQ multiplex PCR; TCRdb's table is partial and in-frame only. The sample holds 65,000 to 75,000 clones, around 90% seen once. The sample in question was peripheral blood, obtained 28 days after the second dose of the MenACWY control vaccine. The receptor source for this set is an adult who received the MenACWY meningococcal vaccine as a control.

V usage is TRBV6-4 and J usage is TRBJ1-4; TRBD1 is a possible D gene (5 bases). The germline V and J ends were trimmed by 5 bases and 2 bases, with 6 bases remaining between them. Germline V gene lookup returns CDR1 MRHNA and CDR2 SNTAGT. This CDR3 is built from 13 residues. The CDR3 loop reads CASSRDTNEKLFF. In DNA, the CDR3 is TGTGCCAGCAGTCGGGACACTAATGAAAAACTGTTTTTT.

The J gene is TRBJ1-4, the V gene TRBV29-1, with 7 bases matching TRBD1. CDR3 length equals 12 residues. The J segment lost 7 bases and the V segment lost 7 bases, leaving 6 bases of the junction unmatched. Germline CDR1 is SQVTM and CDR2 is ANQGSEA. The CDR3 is CSGGTVSEKLFF. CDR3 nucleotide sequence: TGCAGCGGTGGGACAGTCTCTGAAAAACTGTTTTTT.

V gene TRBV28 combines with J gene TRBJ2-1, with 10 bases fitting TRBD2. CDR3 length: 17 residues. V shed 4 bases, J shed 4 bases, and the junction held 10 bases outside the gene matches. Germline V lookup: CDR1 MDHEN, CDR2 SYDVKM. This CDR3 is CASSWTSGTWGYNEQFF. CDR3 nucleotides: TGTGCCAGCAGTTGGACTAGCGGAACTTGGGGTTACAATGAGCAGTTCTTC.

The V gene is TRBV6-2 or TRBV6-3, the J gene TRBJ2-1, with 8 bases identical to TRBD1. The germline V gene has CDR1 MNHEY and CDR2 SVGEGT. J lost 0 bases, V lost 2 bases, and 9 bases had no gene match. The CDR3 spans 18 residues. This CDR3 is CASSYVGQGLSSYNEQFF. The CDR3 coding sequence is TGTGCCAGCAGTTACGTTGGACAGGGCCTCAGCTCCTACAATGAGCAGTTCTTC.

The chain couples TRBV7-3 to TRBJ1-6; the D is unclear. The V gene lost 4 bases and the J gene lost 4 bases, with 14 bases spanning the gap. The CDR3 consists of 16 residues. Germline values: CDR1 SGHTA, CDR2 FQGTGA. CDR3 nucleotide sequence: TGTGCCAGCAGCTCTAACGAGGGCCGGTATAATTCACCCCTCCACTTT. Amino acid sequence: CASSSNEGRYNSPLHF.

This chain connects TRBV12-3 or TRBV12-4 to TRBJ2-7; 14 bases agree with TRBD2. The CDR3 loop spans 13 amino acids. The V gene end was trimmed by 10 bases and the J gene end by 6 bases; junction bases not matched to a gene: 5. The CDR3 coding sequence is TGTGCCATCTCGACTAGCGGGGGGGGCGAGCAGTACTTC. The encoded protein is CAISTSGGGEQYF.

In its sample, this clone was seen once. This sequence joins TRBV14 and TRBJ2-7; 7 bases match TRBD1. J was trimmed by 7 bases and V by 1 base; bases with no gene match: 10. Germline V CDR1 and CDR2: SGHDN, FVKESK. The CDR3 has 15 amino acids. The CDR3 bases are TGTGCCAGCAGCCAAGGCAGAACAGGGGTAGGGGAGCAGTACTTC. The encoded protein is CASSQGRTGVGEQYF. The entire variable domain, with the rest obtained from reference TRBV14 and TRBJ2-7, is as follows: EAGVTQFPSHSVIEKGQTVTLRCDPISGHDNLYWYRRVMGKEIKFLLHFVKESKQDESGMPNNRFLAERTGGTYSTLKVQPAELEDSGVYFCASSQGRTGVGEQYFGPGTRLTVT.

As DNA, the CDR3 is TGCGCCAGCAGCCAAGACTCGGGAGGGGCTAGCGGGGGGTTCACAGATACGCAGTATTTT. This encodes CASSQDSGGASGGFTDTQYF. The chain has TRBV4-3 and TRBJ2-3; 11 bases match TRBD2. CDR3 length: 20 residues. CDR1 is LGHNA, CDR2 YSLEER, per germline. The ends lost 0 bases at V and 2 bases at J; junction bases unmatched: 13.

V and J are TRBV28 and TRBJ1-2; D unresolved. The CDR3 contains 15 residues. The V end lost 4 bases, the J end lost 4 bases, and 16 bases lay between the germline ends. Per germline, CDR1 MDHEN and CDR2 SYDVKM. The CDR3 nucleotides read TGTGCCAGCAGTTCCAACACCTTCAACATCTATGGCTACACCTTC. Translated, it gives CASSSNTFNIYGYTF.

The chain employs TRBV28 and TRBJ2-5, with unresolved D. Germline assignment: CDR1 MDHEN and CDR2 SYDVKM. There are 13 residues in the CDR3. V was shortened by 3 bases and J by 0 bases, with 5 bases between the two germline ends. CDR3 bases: TGTGCCAGCAGTTTCTCGTACCAAGAGACCCAGTACTTC. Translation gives CASSFSYQETQYF. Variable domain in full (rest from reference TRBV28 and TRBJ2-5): DVKVTQSSRYLVKRTGEKVFLECVQDMDHENMFWYRQDPGLGLRLIYFSYDVKMKEKGDIPEGYSVSREKKERFSLILESASTNQTSMYLCASSFSYQETQYFGPGTRLLVL.

The CDR3 DNA reads TGTGCCAGCAGCTTGGACCCAGGTACCGTTTATGGCTACACCTTC. The encoded protein is CASSLDPGTVYGYTF. This chain joins TRBV5-6 and TRBJ1-2; D is unresolved. Trimming took 0 bases from V and 5 from J, leaving 14 bases between them. The CDR3 covers 15 residues. Germline V lookup: CDR1 SGHDT, CDR2 YYEEEE.

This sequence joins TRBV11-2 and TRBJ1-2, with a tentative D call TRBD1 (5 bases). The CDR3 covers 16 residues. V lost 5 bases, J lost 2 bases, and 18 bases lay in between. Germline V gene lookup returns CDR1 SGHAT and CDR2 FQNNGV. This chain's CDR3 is CASSGRAGPRNYGYTF. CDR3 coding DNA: TGTGCCAGCAGCGGGCGTGCGGGGCCACGGAACTATGGCTACACCTTC.

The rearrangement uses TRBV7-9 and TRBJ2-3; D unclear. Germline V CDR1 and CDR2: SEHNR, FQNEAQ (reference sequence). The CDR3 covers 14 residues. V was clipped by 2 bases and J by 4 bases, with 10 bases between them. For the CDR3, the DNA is TGTGCCAGCAGCTTATGGGGTGAAGCAGATACGCAGTATTTT. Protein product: CASSLWGEADTQYF.

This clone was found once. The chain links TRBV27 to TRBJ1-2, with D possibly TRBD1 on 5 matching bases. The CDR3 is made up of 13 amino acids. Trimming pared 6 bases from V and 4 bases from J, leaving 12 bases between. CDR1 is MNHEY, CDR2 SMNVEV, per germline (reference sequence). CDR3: CASSQGNGYGYTF. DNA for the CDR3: TGTGCCAGCAGCCAGGGTAACGGCTATGGCTACACCTTC.

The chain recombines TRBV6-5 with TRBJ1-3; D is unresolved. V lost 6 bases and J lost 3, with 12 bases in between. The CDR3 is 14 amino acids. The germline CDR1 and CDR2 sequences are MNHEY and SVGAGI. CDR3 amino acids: CASRPAGLGNTIYF. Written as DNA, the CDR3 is TGTGCCAGCAGGCCCGCGGGTCTTGGAAACACCATATATTTT.

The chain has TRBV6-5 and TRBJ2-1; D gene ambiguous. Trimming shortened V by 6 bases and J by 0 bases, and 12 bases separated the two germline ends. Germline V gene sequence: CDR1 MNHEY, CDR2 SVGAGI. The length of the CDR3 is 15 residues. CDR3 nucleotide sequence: TGTGCCAGCAGGTTGCGCGAGAGCTCCTACAATGAGCAGTTCTTC. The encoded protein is CASRLRESSYNEQFF.

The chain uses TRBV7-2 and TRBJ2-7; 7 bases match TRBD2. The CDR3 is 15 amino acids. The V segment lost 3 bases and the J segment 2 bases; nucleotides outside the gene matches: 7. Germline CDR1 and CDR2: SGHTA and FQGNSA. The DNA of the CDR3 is TGTGCCAGCAGCTTGGGGCGGGAGACTCCCTACGAGCAGTACTTC. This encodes CASSLGRETPYEQYF.

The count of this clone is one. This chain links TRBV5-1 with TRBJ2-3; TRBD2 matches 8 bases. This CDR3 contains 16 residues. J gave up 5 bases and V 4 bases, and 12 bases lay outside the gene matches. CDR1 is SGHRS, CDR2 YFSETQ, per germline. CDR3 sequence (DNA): TGCGCCAGCAGCCCGGAACCTAGCGGGTCTTTAGATACGCAGTATTTT. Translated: CASSPEPSGSLDTQYF.

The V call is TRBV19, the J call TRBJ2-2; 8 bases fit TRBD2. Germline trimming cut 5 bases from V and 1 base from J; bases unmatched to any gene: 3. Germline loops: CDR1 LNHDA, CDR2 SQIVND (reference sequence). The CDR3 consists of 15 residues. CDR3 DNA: TGTGCCAGTAGTTATCTAGCGGGGAACACCGGGGAGCTGTTTTTT. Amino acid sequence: CASSYLAGNTGELFF. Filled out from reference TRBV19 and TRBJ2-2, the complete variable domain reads DGGITQSPKYLFRKEGQNVTLSCEQNLNHDAMYWYRQDPGQGLRLIYYSQIVNDFQKGDIAEGYSVSREKKESFPLTVTSAQKNPTAFYLCASSYLAGNTGELFFGEGSRLTVL.

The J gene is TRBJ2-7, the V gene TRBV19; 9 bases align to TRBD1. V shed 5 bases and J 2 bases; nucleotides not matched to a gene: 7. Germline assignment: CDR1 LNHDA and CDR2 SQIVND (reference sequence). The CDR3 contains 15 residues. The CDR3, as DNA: TGTGCCAGTAGTGACATTGGACAGGGGACCTACGAGCAGTACTTC. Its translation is CASSDIGQGTYEQYF.

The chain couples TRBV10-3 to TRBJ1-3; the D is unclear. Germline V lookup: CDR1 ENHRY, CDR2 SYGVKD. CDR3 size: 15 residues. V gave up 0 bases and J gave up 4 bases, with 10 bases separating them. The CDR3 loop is CAISESAVLGNTIYF. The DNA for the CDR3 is TGTGCCATCAGTGAGTCGGCAGTTCTAGGAAACACCATATATTTT.

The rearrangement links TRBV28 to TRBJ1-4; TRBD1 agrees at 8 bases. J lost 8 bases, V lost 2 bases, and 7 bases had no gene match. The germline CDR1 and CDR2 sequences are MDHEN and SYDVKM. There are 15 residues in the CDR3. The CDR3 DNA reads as TGTGCCAGCAGTTTACTCAGGGGGCGCGGGGAAAAACTGTTTTTT. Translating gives CASSLLRGRGEKLFF.